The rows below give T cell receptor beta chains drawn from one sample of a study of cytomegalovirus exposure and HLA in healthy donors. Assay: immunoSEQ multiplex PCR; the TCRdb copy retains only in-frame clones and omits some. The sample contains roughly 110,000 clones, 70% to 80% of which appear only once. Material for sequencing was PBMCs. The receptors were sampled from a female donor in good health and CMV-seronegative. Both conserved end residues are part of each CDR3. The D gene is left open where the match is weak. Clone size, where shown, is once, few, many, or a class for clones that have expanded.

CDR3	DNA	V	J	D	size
CASSLAGGSSYEQYF	TGTGCCAGCAGCTTAGCTGGCGGGAGCTCCTACGAGCAGTACTTC	TRBV7-2	TRBJ2-7	TRBD2	-
CASSEVEEQFF	TGTGCCAGCAGTGAGGTGGAGGAGCAGTTCTTC	TRBV2	TRBJ2-1	-	-
CASSPQGNTIYF	TGTGCCAGCAGCCCCCAAGGAAACACCATATATTTT	TRBV7-2	TRBJ1-3	-	-
CASSLALHREGYTF	TGTGCCAGCAGCTTAGCGCTTCATCGTGAGGGCTACACCTTC	TRBV7-2	TRBJ1-2	-	-
CATSRDEGAGYEQYF	TGTGCCACCAGCAGAGACGAGGGCGCGGGCTACGAGCAGTACTTC	TRBV15	TRBJ2-7	-	-
CASSEYAGDRTEETQYF	TGTGCCAGCAGTGAATACGCGGGCGACAGGACGGAAGAGACCCAGTACTTC	TRBV25-1	TRBJ2-5	-	-
CASSKPGQSYQETQYF	TGTGCCAGCAGCAAACCGGGACAATCGTACCAAGAGACCCAGTACTTC	TRBV2	TRBJ2-5	-	-
CASSITSGQETQYF	TGCGCCAGCAGCATCACTAGCGGACAAGAGACCCAGTACTTC	TRBV5-1	TRBJ2-5	TRBD2	-
CASSSSTGFPYEQYF	TGTGCCAGCAGTTCATCGACAGGGTTTCCCTACGAGCAGTACTTC	TRBV27	TRBJ2-7	TRBD1	-
CASSLDQEGEKLFF	TGTGCCAGCAGCTTGGACCAAGAGGGTGAAAAACTGTTTTTT	TRBV7-2	TRBJ1-4	-	-
CASSESGRGTGELFF	TGTGCCAGCAGTGAGAGCGGGAGAGGTACCGGGGAGCTGTTTTTT	TRBV6-1	TRBJ2-2	TRBD2	-
CASSEAAGGREQYF	TGTGCCAGCAGTGAAGCGGCAGGGGGCAGGGAGCAGTACTTC	TRBV6-1	TRBJ2-7	TRBD1	few
CASSQDERAGREETQYF	TGTGCCAGCAGCCAAGACGAAAGAGCGGGGCGGGAGGAGACCCAGTACTTC	TRBV4-2	TRBJ2-5	TRBD2	few
CASSQVQGEKLFF	TGCGCCAGCAGCCAAGTACAGGGCGAAAAACTGTTTTTT	TRBV4-3	TRBJ1-4	-	-
CASSFSSTNTGELFF	TGTGCCAGCAGCTTTTCTAGCACCAACACCGGGGAGCTGTTTTTT	TRBV11-3	TRBJ2-2	-	-
CATTTGYYKLAYNEQFF	TGTGCCACGACGACAGGATACTATAAACTAGCCTACAATGAGCAGTTCTTC	TRBV9	TRBJ2-1	-	-
CASSLLTGPYGYTF	TGCGCCAGCAGCTTACTGACAGGACCCTATGGCTACACCTTC	TRBV5-1	TRBJ1-2	-	-
CASSLERGGGSQYF	TGTGCCAGCAGCTTAGAGCGAGGGGGGGGGTCCCAGTACTTC	TRBV13	TRBJ2-5	-	-
CASSLGGASYEQYF	TGCGCCAGCAGCCTTGGGGGGGCCTCCTACGAGCAGTACTTC	TRBV4-1	TRBJ2-7	-	-
CASSLVRDWPSTDTQYF	TGTGCCAGCAGCTTAGTGCGGGACTGGCCGTCCACAGATACGCAGTATTTT	TRBV7-9	TRBJ2-3	-	-
CASSFSISYEQYF	TGTGCCAGCAGTTTTAGTATCTCCTACGAGCAGTACTTC	TRBV28	TRBJ2-7	-	-
CASSPPLTGSPYEQYF	TGTGCCAGCTCACCCCCTCTAACCGGGAGCCCCTACGAGCAGTACTTC	TRBV18	TRBJ2-7	-	-
CASSIDWTGSRSNQPQHF	TGTGCCAGTAGTATAGATTGGACAGGGTCTCGGAGCAATCAGCCCCAGCATTTT	TRBV19	TRBJ1-5	TRBD1	-
CASSQDLGQGAQVNGYTF	TGCGCCAGCAGCCAAGACCTGGGACAGGGGGCGCAAGTGAATGGCTACACCTTC	TRBV4-3	TRBJ1-2	TRBD1	-
CASSLTENTEAFF	TGTGCCAGCAGCTTGACAGAGAACACTGAAGCTTTCTTT	TRBV7-8	TRBJ1-1	-	-
CSVSGTSGREDEQFF	TGCAGCGTTTCCGGGACTAGCGGGAGGGAGGATGAGCAGTTCTTC	TRBV29-1	TRBJ2-1	TRBD2	-
CASSDSGVAIQHRDPNEKLFF	TGTGCCAGCAGTGACTCGGGAGTGGCCATCCAACACAGGGACCCTAATGAAAAACTGTTTTTT	TRBV6-4	TRBJ1-4	-	-
CATSPRRLDTQYF	TGTGCCACCAGCCCCCGGCGGTTAGATACGCAGTATTTT	TRBV15	TRBJ2-3	-	-
CASSFGPPEGETQYF	TGTGCCAGCAGCTTTGGACCCCCGGAGGGGGAGACCCAGTACTTC	TRBV12-1	TRBJ2-5	-	-
CASSLQGTPSYEQYF	TGTGCCAGCAGCTTACAGGGGACCCCTTCCTACGAGCAGTACTTC	TRBV7-9	TRBJ2-7	-	few
CASSRVRGPQYF	TGTGCCAGCAGTCGGGTCCGGGGTCCCCAGTACTTC	TRBV6-5	TRBJ2-5	-	-
CASSSRLAGGTDTQYF	TGCGCCAGCAGCTCCCGACTAGCGGGAGGCACAGATACGCAGTATTTT	TRBV5-1	TRBJ2-3	TRBD2	-
CASSLTGVQYF	TGTGCCAGCAGTTTAACAGGGGTTCAGTACTTC	TRBV28	TRBJ2-4	TRBD1	-
CASSTQQGDEKLFF	TGCGCCAGCAGCACCCAACAGGGAGATGAAAAACTGTTTTTT	TRBV5-1	TRBJ1-4	-	-
CASSYGEGTKNIQYF	TGTGCCAGCAGTTACGGGGAGGGGACCAAAAACATTCAGTACTTC	TRBV6-5	TRBJ2-4	TRBD2	-
CASSADSYSRQGKQNTEAFF	TGTGCCAGCAGTGCCGACAGCTATAGCCGACAGGGGAAACAGAACACTGAAGCTTTCTTT	TRBV6-1	TRBJ1-1	TRBD1	-
CASSPMIGPAGGGDTQYF	TGTGCCAGCAGCCCGATGATTGGGCCAGCGGGAGGCGGGGATACGCAGTATTTT	TRBV7-2	TRBJ2-3	TRBD2	few
CASSPGDTLNTEAFF	TGTGCCAGCAGCCCCGGTGACACCTTGAACACTGAAGCTTTCTTT	TRBV7-6	TRBJ1-1	-	once
CASSPQGSYNEQFF	TGTGCCAGCAGCCCGCAGGGGTCCTACAATGAGCAGTTCTTC	TRBV5-4	TRBJ2-1	-	-
CASSFDRRMGMGVETQYF	TGTGCCAGCAGTTTCGATCGCAGGATGGGGATGGGAGTAGAGACCCAGTACTTC	TRBV28	TRBJ2-5	-	-
CASSLGAGAEETQYF	TGCGCCAGCAGCTTGGGGGCGGGGGCCGAGGAGACCCAGTACTTC	TRBV5-1	TRBJ2-5	-	few
CASSWGQGRGEKLFF	TGTGCCAGCAGCTGGGGACAGGGCCGGGGTGAAAAACTGTTTTTT	TRBV5-4	TRBJ1-4	TRBD1	-